A single sample gave rise to the 3 T cell receptor beta chains below, sequenced in a study of control samples from healthy donors and cancer patients. Profiling relied on immunoSEQ multiplex PCR, and the TCRdb table lists in-frame clones only, not all of them. The profile shows about 190,000 clones, around 93% of them singletons. Sequences were obtained from blood. The receptor set was obtained from a young man in good health.

The CDR3 nucleotides read TGTGCCAGCAGTTCTCCACAGGGGGCCAGTGTCGTCAACACCTTC. This codes for CASSSPQGASVVNTF. The chain has TRBV28 and TRBJ1-2, with 9 bases identical to TRBD1. Per the germline V gene, CDR1 is MDHEN and CDR2 is SYDVKM. This CDR3 contains 15 residues. V dropped 4 bases and J dropped 12; count of bases not matched to a gene: 15.

A single count supports this clone. The J gene is TRBJ2-7, the V gene TRBV30; D remains unclear. CDR1 and CDR2 (germline): GTSNPN, SVGIG (reference sequence). V dropped 5 bases and J dropped 2 bases, with 19 bases sitting between them. The CDR3 is 15 amino acids. CDR3 residues: CAWPSKHLDTYEQYF. CDR3 sequence (DNA): TGTGCCTGGCCCTCTAAGCACCTTGACACCTACGAGCAGTACTTC.

This sequence joins TRBV24-1 and TRBJ2-3; 15 positions agree with TRBD2. There are 16 residues in the CDR3. J lost 5 bases, V lost 5 bases, and 4 bases had no gene match. In germline, CDR1 is KGHDR, CDR2 SFDVKD. DNA for the CDR3: TGTGCCACCAGTGGCGGACTAGCGGGGGGGATAGATACGCAGTATTTT. It specifies CATSGGLAGGIDTQYF.